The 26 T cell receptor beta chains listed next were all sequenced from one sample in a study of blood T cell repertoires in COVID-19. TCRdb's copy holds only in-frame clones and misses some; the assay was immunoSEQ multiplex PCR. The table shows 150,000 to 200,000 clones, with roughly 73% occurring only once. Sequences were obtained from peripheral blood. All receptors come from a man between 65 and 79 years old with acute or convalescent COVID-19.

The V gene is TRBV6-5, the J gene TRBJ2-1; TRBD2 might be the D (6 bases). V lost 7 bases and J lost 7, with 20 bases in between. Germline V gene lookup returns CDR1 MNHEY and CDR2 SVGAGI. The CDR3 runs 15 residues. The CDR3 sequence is CASTYLGGATNEQFF. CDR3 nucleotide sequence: TGTGCCAGCACCTACCTGGGCGGGGCGACAAATGAGCAGTTCTTC.

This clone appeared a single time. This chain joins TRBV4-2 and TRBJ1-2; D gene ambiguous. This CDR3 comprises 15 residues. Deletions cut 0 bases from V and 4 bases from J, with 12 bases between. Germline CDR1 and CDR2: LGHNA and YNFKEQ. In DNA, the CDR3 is TGTGCCAGCAGCCAAGACGGGAAGGGCCCCTATGGCTACACCTTC. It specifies CASSQDGKGPYGYTF.

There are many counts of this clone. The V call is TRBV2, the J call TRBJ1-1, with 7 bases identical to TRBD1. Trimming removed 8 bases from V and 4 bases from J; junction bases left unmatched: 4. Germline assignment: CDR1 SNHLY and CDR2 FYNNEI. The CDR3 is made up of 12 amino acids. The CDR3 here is CASQQGITEAFF. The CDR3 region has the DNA TGTGCCAGCCAACAGGGGATCACTGAAGCTTTCTTT. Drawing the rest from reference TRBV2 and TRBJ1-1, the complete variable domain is EPEVTQTPSHQVTQMGQEVILRCVPISNHLYFYWYRQILGQKVEFLVSFYNNEISEKSEIFDDQFSVERPDGSNFTLKIRSTKLEDSAMYFCASQQGITEAFFGQGTRLTVV.

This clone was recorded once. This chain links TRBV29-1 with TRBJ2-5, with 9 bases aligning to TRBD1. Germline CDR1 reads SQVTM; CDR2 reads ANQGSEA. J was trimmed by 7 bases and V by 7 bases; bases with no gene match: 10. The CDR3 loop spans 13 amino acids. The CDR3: CSDWTGEDRTQYF. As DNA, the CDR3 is TGCAGCGATTGGACAGGGGAAGATAGGACCCAGTACTTC.

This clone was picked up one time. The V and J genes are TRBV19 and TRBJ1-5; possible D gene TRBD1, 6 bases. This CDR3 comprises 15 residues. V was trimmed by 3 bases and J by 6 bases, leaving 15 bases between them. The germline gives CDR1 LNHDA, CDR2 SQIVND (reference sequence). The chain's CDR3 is CASSMLFWGRQPQHF. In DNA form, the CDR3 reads TGTGCCAGTAGTATGTTATTTTGGGGGCGTCAGCCCCAGCATTTT.

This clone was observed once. CDR3 in amino acids: CASRKRLAGDNEQFF. The DNA of the CDR3 is TGCGCCAGCAGAAAACGACTAGCGGGAGACAATGAGCAGTTCTTC. The chain links TRBV5-1 to TRBJ2-1, with TRBD2 matching 12 bases. V was pared by 5 bases and J by 5 bases, with 5 bases of the junction left unmatched. The CDR3 spans 15 residues. CDR1 and CDR2 from the germline V gene are SGHRS and YFSETQ.

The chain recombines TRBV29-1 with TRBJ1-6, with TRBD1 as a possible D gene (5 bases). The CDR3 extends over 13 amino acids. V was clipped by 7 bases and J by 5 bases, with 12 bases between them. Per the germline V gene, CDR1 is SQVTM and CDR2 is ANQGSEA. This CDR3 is CSAKGQDNSPLHF. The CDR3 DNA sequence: TGCAGCGCGAAGGGGCAAGATAATTCACCCCTCCACTTT.

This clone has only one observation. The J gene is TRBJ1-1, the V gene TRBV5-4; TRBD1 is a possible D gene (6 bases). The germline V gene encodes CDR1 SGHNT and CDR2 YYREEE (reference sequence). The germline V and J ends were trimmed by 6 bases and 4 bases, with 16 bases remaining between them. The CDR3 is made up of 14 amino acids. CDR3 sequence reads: CASTKGQLSTEAFF. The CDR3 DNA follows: TGTGCCAGCACCAAAGGACAGCTCAGCACTGAAGCTTTCTTT.

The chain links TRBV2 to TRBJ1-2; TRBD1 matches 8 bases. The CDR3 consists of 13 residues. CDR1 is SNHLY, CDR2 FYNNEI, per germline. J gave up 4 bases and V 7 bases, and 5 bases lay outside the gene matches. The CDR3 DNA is TGTGCCAGCATGGACAGGGTTGCCTATGGCTACACCTTC. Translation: CASMDRVAYGYTF.

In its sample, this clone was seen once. DNA of the CDR3: TGTGCCAGCAGCGCTGGGGGGAGGGGAACTAATGAAAAACTGTTTTTT. This encodes CASSAGGRGTNEKLFF. The chain employs TRBV9 and TRBJ1-4, with D possibly being TRBD1 (5 bases). V was shortened by 3 bases and J by 1 base, with 13 bases between the two germline ends. Germline V lookup: CDR1 SGDLS, CDR2 YYNGEE. The length of the CDR3 is 16 residues.

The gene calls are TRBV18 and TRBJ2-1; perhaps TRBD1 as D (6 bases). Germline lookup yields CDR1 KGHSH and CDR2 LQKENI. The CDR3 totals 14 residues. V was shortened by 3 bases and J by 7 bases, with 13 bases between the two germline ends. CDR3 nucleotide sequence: TGTGCCAGCTCACCCATCGGGACAATAAATGAGCAGTTCTTC. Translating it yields CASSPIGTINEQFF.

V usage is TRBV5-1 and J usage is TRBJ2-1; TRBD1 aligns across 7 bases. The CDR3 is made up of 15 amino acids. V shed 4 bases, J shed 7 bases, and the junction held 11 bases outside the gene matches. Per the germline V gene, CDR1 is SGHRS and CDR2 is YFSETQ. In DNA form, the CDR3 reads TGCGCCAGCAGCCCGGTGACAGGGTTCGTGAATGAGCAGTTCTTC. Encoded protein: CASSPVTGFVNEQFF.

CDR3: CAIKRSLNEKLFF. CDR3 DNA: TGTGCCATCAAGCGGAGCTTAAATGAAAAACTGTTTTTT. The rearrangement joins TRBV10-3 to TRBJ1-4; no firm D call. The V gene's germline CDR1 is ENHRY and CDR2 SYGVKD. CDR3 length: 13 amino acids. Trimming shortened V by 7 bases and J by 5 bases, and 11 bases separated the two germline ends.

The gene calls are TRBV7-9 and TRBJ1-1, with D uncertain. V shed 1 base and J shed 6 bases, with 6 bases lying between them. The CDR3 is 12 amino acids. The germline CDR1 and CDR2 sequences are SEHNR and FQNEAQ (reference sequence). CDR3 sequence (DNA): TGTGCCAGCAGCTTAGAGACTTCTGAAGCTTTCTTT. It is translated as CASSLETSEAFF.

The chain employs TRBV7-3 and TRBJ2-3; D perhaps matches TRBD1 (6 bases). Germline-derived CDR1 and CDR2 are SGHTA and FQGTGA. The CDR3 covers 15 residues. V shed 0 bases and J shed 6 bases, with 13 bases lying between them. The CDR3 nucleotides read TGTGCCAGCAGCTTAACTTCGGGACACCCGGATACGCAGTATTTT. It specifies CASSLTSGHPDTQYF.

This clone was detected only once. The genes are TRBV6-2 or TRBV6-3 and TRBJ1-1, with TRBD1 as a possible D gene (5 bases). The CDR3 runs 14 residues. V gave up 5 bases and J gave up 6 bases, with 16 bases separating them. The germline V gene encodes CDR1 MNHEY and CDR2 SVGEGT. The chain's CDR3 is CASSIAGGGAEAFF. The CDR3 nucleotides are TGTGCCAGCAGTATCGCTGGGGGGGGTGCTGAAGCTTTCTTT.

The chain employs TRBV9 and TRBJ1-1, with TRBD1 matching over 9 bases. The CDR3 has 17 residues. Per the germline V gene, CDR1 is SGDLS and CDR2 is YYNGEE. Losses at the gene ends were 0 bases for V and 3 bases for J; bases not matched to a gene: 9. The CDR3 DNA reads TGTGCCAGCAGCGTAGCCGGGGGACAGGGAAGGGACACTGAAGCTTTCTTT. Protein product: CASSVAGGQGRDTEAFF.

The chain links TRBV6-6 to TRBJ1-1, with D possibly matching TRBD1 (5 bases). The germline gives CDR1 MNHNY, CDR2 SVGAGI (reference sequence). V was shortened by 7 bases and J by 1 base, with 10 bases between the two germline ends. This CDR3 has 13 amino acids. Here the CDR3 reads CASTIDRNTEAFF. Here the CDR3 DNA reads TGTGCCAGCACCATCGACAGGAACACTGAAGCTTTCTTT.

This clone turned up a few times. CDR3 sequence (DNA): TGCGCCAGCGGTCGGGGGGACCAAACGAACACCGGGGAGCTGTTTTTT. This translates into CASGRGDQTNTGELFF. The chain is built from TRBV4-1 and TRBJ2-2; 7 positions agree with TRBD2. The CDR3 is made up of 16 amino acids. J lost 0 bases, V lost 8 bases, and 9 bases had no gene match. The germline V gene encodes CDR1 MGHRA and CDR2 YSYEKL.

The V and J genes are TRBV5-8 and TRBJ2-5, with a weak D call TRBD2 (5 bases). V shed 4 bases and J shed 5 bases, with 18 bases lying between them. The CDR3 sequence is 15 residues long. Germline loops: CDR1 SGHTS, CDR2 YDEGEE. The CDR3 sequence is CASSLIWTRGETQYF. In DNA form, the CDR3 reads TGTGCCAGCAGCCTTATCTGGACCCGCGGGGAGACCCAGTACTTC.

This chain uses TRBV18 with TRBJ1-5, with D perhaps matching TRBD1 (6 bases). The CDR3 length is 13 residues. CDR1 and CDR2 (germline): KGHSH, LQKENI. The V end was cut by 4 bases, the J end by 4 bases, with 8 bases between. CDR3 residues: CASSLGQNQPQHF. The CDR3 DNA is TGTGCCAGCTCACTAGGACAGAATCAGCCCCAGCATTTT.

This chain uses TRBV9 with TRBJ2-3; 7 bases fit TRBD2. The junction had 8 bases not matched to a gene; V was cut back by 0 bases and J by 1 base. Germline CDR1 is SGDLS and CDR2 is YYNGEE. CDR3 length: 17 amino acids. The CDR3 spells CASSVAGASGRTDTQYF. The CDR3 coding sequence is TGTGCCAGCAGCGTAGCTGGGGCTAGCGGCCGCACAGATACGCAGTATTTT.

The CDR3 protein is CASRGTGNTEAFF. CDR3 nucleotide sequence: TGTGCCAGCAGAGGGACAGGGAACACTGAAGCTTTCTTT. V and J are TRBV6-5 and TRBJ1-1; TRBD1 aligns across 8 bases. The CDR3 consists of 13 residues. V shed 6 bases and J 1 base; nucleotides not matched to a gene: 1. Looked up from germline, CDR1 is MNHEY and CDR2 is SVGAGI.

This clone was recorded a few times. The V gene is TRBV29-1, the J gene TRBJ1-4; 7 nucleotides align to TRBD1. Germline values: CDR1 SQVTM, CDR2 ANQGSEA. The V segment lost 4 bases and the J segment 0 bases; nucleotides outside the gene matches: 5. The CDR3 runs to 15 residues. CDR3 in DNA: TGCAGCGTTGGACAGGGCACTACAACTAATGAAAAACTGTTTTTT. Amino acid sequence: CSVGQGTTTNEKLFF.

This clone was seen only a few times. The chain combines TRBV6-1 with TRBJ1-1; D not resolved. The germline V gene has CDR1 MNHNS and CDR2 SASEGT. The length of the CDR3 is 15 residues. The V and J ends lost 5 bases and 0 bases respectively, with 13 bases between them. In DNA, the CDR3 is TGTGCCAGCAGTTCTCCCGGCGGCTTGAACACTGAAGCTTTCTTT. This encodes CASSSPGGLNTEAFF.

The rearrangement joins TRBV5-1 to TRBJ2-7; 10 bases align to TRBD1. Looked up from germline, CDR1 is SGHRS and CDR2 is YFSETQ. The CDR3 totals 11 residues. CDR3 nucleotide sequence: TGCGCCAGCAGCATCGGGACAGGGGTCCAGGTC. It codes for CASSIGTGVQV.